Many counts were recorded for the clone carrying this T cell receptor beta chain. Its antigen remains unknown. This sample is drawn from a study of regulatory T cells in long-lasting Graves disease. Study findings and constraints: Public clonotype sharing was higher in persistent than newly diagnosed patients.

Time point described: newly diagnosed GD, antithyroid drugs for less than 3 months. Scientists built the TCR library using RNA that was extracted from PBMCs. Sequencing libraries for TCR beta were prepared with iRepertoire HTBI primers and Arm-PCR of CDR3 regions. One entry per CDR3 protein, called by TCRdb with MiXCR from the multiplex PCR reads. This table has around 470,000 distinct CDR3 sequences, 11% to 15% appearing once. V was trimmed by 4 bases and J by 4 bases, leaving 17 bases between them. Per the germline V gene, CDR1 is SEHNR and CDR2 is FQNEAQ (reference sequence). CDR3 length: 15 amino acids. The same sample was also used in a study of T cells in Graves' hyperthyroidism and ophthalmopathy. From that study: TCR CDR3 underwent first-round RT-PCR with the HTBI primer set.

Sequencing was performed on peripheral blood mononuclear cells (PBMCs), taken at new diagnosis, from a patient treated with antithyroid drugs. The origin of this receptor is a woman between 45 and 65 years old with Graves disease. The V gene is TRBV7-9, the J gene TRBJ2-7; D could derive from TRBD1 or TRBD2 (7 bases each). The CDR3 sequence is CASSSRGTVRYEQYF. CDR3 coding DNA: TGTGCCAGCAGCTCGCGGGGGACAGTACGGTACGAGCAGTACTTC.